The source of this T cell receptor beta chain is a study of cytomegalovirus exposure and HLA in healthy donors. General study points: Rarity marked most TCR sequences, yet some public TCRs occurred in many donors. The study designated around 150 TCR beta chains cytomegalovirus-associated. Through in vitro validation, three CMV-associated chains were shown to be specific for CMV antigens.

Germline-derived CDR1 and CDR2 are SSHAT and FNYEAQ (reference sequence). J lost 4 bases, V lost 5 bases, and 3 bases had no gene match. The CDR3 runs to 15 residues. Sequencing used immunoSEQ multiplex PCR; TCRdb keeps in-frame clones, though not all of them. The data contain about 74,000 clones, approximately 94% of them singletons. Worth noting for this clone: What it binds is not known.

Material for sequencing was PBMCs. The chain employs TRBV7-7 and TRBJ2-1; 12 bases are a match to TRBD2. This clonotype originated in a woman under 30 in good health and CMV-seropositive. CDR3: CASSLGTSGYNEQFF. CDR3 DNA sequence: TGTGCCAGCAGCCTCGGGACTAGCGGGTACAATGAGCAGTTCTTC.